The 5 T cell receptor beta chains given below trace back to one sample, sequenced in a study of blood T cell repertoires in COVID-19. Sequencing used immunoSEQ multiplex PCR; TCRdb keeps in-frame clones, though not all of them. Among over 150,000 clones listed, 87% were seen once. The specimen was peripheral blood. The receptors derive from a woman in her sixties who had recovered from COVID-19.

The J gene is TRBJ1-5, the V gene TRBV6-5, with 8 bases fitting TRBD1. V was pared by 7 bases and J by 7 bases, with 12 bases of the junction left unmatched. CDR3 length: 15 residues. CDR1 is MNHEY and CDR2 is SVGAGI in the germline V gene. CDR3 nucleotides: TGTGCCAGCAAACCTTCCGGGACAGGAGCACAGCCCCAGCATTTT. Residues: CASKPSGTGAQPQHF.

The gene calls are TRBV6-1 and TRBJ1-6, with 7 bases that match TRBD1. Per germline, CDR1 MNHNS and CDR2 SASEGT. V shed 2 bases and J 12 bases; nucleotides not matched to a gene: 13. The CDR3 is made up of 16 amino acids. In nucleotides, the CDR3 is TGTGCCAGCAGTGAAAAAGGGACAGCCCCCGGTTTACCCCTCCACTTT. Amino acid sequence: CASSEKGTAPGLPLHF.

The chain combines TRBV27 with TRBJ1-4; TRBD1 might be the D (5 bases). V lost 5 bases, J lost 7 bases, and 14 bases lay in between. The CDR3 spans 14 residues. Germline loops: CDR1 MNHEY, CDR2 SMNVEV (reference sequence). The CDR3 sequence: CASSRGGFGEKLFF. CDR3 nucleotide sequence: TGTGCCAGCAGTAGGGGTGGCTTTGGTGAAAAACTGTTTTTT.

The chain combines TRBV7-2 with TRBJ2-1; 7 bases agree with TRBD1. Per germline, CDR1 SGHTA and CDR2 FQGNSA. The CDR3 has 15 amino acids. V lost 1 base to trimming and J lost 4 bases; unmatched junction nucleotides: 4. CDR3 protein: CASSLEGANYNEQFF. In DNA form, the CDR3 reads TGTGCCAGCAGCTTAGAGGGGGCGAATTACAATGAGCAGTTCTTC.

The genes are TRBV5-6 and TRBJ1-3; 7 bases match TRBD1. Trimming at V came to 7 bases and at J to 4 bases, leaving 8 bases not matched to a gene. The CDR3 extends over 14 amino acids. CDR1 is SGHDT, CDR2 YYEEEE, per germline. CDR3 amino acids: CASETVGGGNTIYF. The CDR3 nucleotides are TGTGCCAGCGAAACGGTAGGGGGCGGAAACACCATATATTTT.